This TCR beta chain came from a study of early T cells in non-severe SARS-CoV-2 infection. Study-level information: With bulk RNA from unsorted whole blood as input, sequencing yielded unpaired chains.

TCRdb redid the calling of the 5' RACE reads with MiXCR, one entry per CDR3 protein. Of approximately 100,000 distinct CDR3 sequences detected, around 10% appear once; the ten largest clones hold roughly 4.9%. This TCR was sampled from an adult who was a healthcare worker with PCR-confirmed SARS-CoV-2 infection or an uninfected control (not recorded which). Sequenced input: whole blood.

The CDR3 region has the DNA TGCGCCAGCAGCTCGAAGGTTGCCGAGACTGAAGCTTTCTTT. Protein: CASSSKVAETEAFF. The J gene is TRBJ1-1, the V gene TRBV5-1; no reliable D call. The V and J ends lost 3 bases and 5 bases respectively, with 14 bases between them. CDR1 SGHRS and CDR2 YFSETQ come from the germline V gene. The CDR3 has 14 residues.